This T cell receptor beta chain was captured in a study of CD8 T cells in ankylosing spondylitis. Regarding the study as a whole: Clones linked to disease, bearing a CD8+ phenotype, were relatively rare in peripheral blood. Clones linked to disease were reported to show significant enrichment in matched ankylosing spondylitis synovial fluid. Blood from ankylosing spondylitis patients appeared to carry a characteristic eight-variant TCR beta motif.

Many counts were recorded for this clonotype. The antigen is undetermined. The germline gives CDR1 ENHRY, CDR2 SYGVKD. This CDR3 contains 13 residues. Quantitative 5'-RACE with molecular barcodes produced the TCR beta libraries. TCRdb redid the calling of the 5' RACE reads with MiXCR, one entry per CDR3 protein. Seen here are about 300,000 distinct CDR3 sequences, 20% to 25% observed once, and the top ten hold roughly 3.6%. J is TRBJ1-5 and V is TRBV10-3; no definite D call. The sequence derives from a female donor with ankylosing spondylitis or in good health (not recorded which). The sequencing sample was made of blood, either unsorted or a sorted T cell fraction (not recorded which). The CDR3 sequence is CANREGEGQPQHF. The CDR3 nucleotides read TGTGCAAACCGGGAGGGAGAAGGTCAGCCCCAGCATTTT.